What follows are 29 T cell receptor beta chains derived from one specimen sequenced in a study of T-cell memory formation after mild COVID-19 (dated by TCRdb to the early 2020s). The library was prepared using 5' RACE. Reads for this sample came from an Illumina NovaSeq 6000. TCRdb ran its own pipeline on the public reads, namely fastp trimming at Q25 and MiXCR clone calling, and kept in-frame beta chains. One record per CDR3 amino acid sequence lists the most common genes and DNA. The sample data list 270,000 or so distinct CDR3 sequences, and approximately 18% of these were observed just once. 23% of the sample comes from the top ten. Sequenced material: PBMCs or a T cell subset sorted from them (not recorded which). These receptors originate from a man between 18 and 35 years old who had mild COVID-19 (a few samples of this study predate the infection). The sample titles of this study are shuffled in the database, so cell type and time point are left out; the donor was told from shared clones.

The rearrangement joins TRBV14 to TRBJ2-1; the D gene is possibly TRBD2 (7 bases). V lost 6 bases to trimming and J lost 9 bases, with 21 bases between them. This CDR3 contains 15 residues. Germline CDR1 and CDR2: SGHDN and FVKESK. This chain's CDR3 is CASSFGAGALGEQFF. In nucleotides, the CDR3 is TGTGCCAGCAGTTTCGGGGCGGGGGCATTGGGTGAGCAGTTCTTC.

This clonotype was counted a few times. This rearrangement joins TRBV12-3 or TRBV12-4 to TRBJ2-1, with D uncertain. Trimming stripped 3 bases from V and 3 bases from J, with 12 bases between. CDR3 length: 15 amino acids. The CDR3 coding sequence is TGTGCCAGCAGTTTGCCACCGAAGCTCTACAATGAGCAGTTCTTC. It yields the protein CASSLPPKLYNEQFF.

This clonotype has a count of ten or more. This rearrangement joins TRBV28 to TRBJ2-7; D not resolved. V was shortened by 7 bases and J by 6 bases, with 16 bases between the two germline ends. The CDR3 runs to 13 residues. Germline loops: CDR1 MDHEN, CDR2 SYDVKM. CDR3 in DNA: TGTGCCAGCACTACCGACCGGGCCGGCGAGCAGTACGTC. This sequence encodes CASTTDRAGEQYV.

The chain joins TRBV12-3 or TRBV12-4 to TRBJ2-7; 7 positions match TRBD2. The CDR3 is made up of 13 amino acids. The V gene end was trimmed by 3 bases and the J gene end by 6 bases; junction bases not matched to a gene: 5. DNA of the CDR3: TGTGCCAGCAGTTTCGGCTCGGGGGGCGAGCAGTACGTC. Encoded protein: CASSFGSGGEQYV.

J is TRBJ1-5 and V is TRBV7-2; TRBD1 agrees at 7 bases. Germline CDR1 is SGHTA and CDR2 is FQGNSA. Losses at the gene ends were 5 bases for V and 3 bases for J; bases not matched to a gene: 4. The CDR3 consists of 14 residues. CDR3: CASSQGGTNQPQHF. Here the CDR3 DNA reads TGTGCCAGCAGCCAAGGGGGCACCAATCAGCCCCAGCATTTT.

This chain joins TRBV12-3 or TRBV12-4 and TRBJ2-4; D unclear. Trimming left V 0 bases short and J 3 bases short, with 3 bases between. The length of the CDR3 is 13 residues. The CDR3 here is CASSLAVKNIQYF. DNA for the CDR3: TGTGCCAGCAGTTTAGCGGTCAAAAACATTCAGTACTTC.

The CDR3, as DNA: TGCAGTGCTCACAGGGGGCAGGCGTACACTGAAGCTTTCTTT. Protein: CSAHRGQAYTEAFF. The rearrangement links TRBV20-1 to TRBJ1-1; 9 positions match TRBD1. V was pared by 5 bases and J by 3 bases, with 7 bases of the junction left unmatched. The CDR3 is 14 residues long. Germline CDR1 is DFQATT and CDR2 is SNEGSKA (reference sequence).

This clonotype was detected a few times. The chain carries TRBV7-8 and TRBJ2-3; TRBD2 aligns across 10 bases. The CDR3 loop spans 21 amino acids. CDR1 is SGHVS, CDR2 FQNEAQ, per germline. J was trimmed by 2 bases and V by 0 bases; bases with no gene match: 17. The CDR3: CASSLAPLGPLAGEPTDTQYF. The CDR3 DNA sequence: TGTGCCAGCAGCTTAGCCCCTCTGGGCCCTCTAGCGGGGGAACCCACAGATACGCAGTATTTT. The full variable domain, with the rest looked up from reference TRBV7-8 and TRBJ2-3, is GAGVSQSPRYKVAKRGQDVALRCDPISGHVSLFWYQQALGQGPEFLTYFQNEAQLDKSGLPSDRFFAERPEGSVSTLKIQRTQQEDSAVYLCASSLAPLGPLAGEPTDTQYFGPGTRLTVL.

This clonotype appeared a few times. The V and J genes are TRBV20-1 and TRBJ2-5, with 7 bases identical to TRBD2. V shed 6 bases, J shed 5 bases, and the junction held 9 bases outside the gene matches. Germline V gives CDR1 DFQATT, CDR2 SNEGSKA (reference sequence). This CDR3 contains 13 residues. The CDR3 loop is CSANYQGGETQYF. CDR3 bases: TGCAGTGCAAATTACCAGGGAGGGGAGACCCAGTACTTC.

Written as DNA, the CDR3 is TGTGCCAGCAGCAAAGAACAGTCAGGACAGGATCCCTACGAGCAGTACGTC. Translating it yields CASSKEQSGQDPYEQYV. This sequence joins TRBV21-1 and TRBJ2-7. TRBV21-1 is a documented pseudogene. CDR3 length equals 17 residues.

This clonotype occurred many times. The CDR3 is CASSPFGTGVSYEQYF. The CDR3 DNA follows: TGTGCCAGCAGTCCCTTCGGGACAGGGGTGTCCTACGAGCAGTACTTC. The chain couples TRBV6-5 to TRBJ2-7; 10 bases match TRBD1. V lost 5 bases and J lost 1; bases outside the gene matches: 8. CDR3 length equals 16 residues. Germline V lookup: CDR1 MNHEY, CDR2 SVGAGI.

V and J are TRBV4-2 and TRBJ2-7, with TRBD1 matching 8 bases. The V gene end was trimmed by 6 bases and the J gene end by 3 bases; junction bases not matched to a gene: 10. Germline V gives CDR1 LGHNA, CDR2 YNFKEQ. The CDR3 is 15 amino acids. The CDR3 DNA reads as TGTGCCAGCAGACAACAGACAGGGGATTACTACGAGCAGTACTTC. It encodes CASRQQTGDYYEQYF.

The chain combines TRBV29-1 with TRBJ2-7, with 10 bases that match TRBD1. Trimming took 4 bases from V and 6 from J; bases not matched to a gene: 0. CDR3 length: 11 amino acids. Germline assignment: CDR1 SQVTM and CDR2 ANQGSEA. The CDR3 loop is CSVGTGGEQYV. DNA for the CDR3: TGCAGCGTTGGGACAGGGGGCGAGCAGTACGTC.

V and J are TRBV4-3 and TRBJ1-6, with a possible D match to TRBD1 (6 bases). The CDR3 has 13 residues. Germline V gene sequence: CDR1 LGHNA, CDR2 YSLEER. Trimming left V 4 bases short and J 9 bases short, with 10 bases between. The CDR3 DNA reads TGCGCCAGCAGCCGGACAGAGGGTTCACCCCTCCACTTT. This codes for CASSRTEGSPLHF.

V gene TRBV6-2 or TRBV6-3 combines with J gene TRBJ1-2; D possibly corresponds to TRBD1 (6 bases). V lost 6 bases, J lost 8 bases, and 13 bases lay in between. Germline-derived CDR1 and CDR2 are MNHEY and SVGEGT. The CDR3 covers 12 residues. The CDR3, as DNA: TGTGCCAGCAGCGATACAGGGTACGGCTACACCTTC. This encodes CASSDTGYGYTF.

This chain joins TRBV9 and TRBJ2-3, with 7 bases that match TRBD2. V lost 2 bases to trimming and J lost 4 bases; unmatched junction nucleotides: 13. The germline CDR1 and CDR2 sequences are SGDLS and YYNGEE. This CDR3 contains 17 residues. The CDR3 is CASSVSPRGVTADTQYF. The CDR3 region has the DNA TGTGCCAGCAGCGTCTCCCCCCGGGGGGTGACCGCAGATACGCAGTATTTT.

This clonotype was counted ten times or more. V is TRBV4-3 and J is TRBJ1-3; D remains unclear. CDR3 length: 15 residues. Germline values: CDR1 LGHNA, CDR2 YSLEER. V was clipped by 0 bases and J by 4 bases, with 10 bases between them. CDR3 amino acids: CASSQDGATGNTIYF. CDR3 bases: TGCGCCAGCAGCCAAGATGGAGCTACAGGAAACACCATATATTTT.

CDR3 in amino acids: CASSRGALGPQHF. CDR3 sequence (DNA): TGTGCCAGCAGTCGAGGAGCCTTAGGACCCCAGCATTTT. The J gene is TRBJ1-5, the V gene TRBV7-8, with D uncertain. CDR1 SGHVS and CDR2 FQNEAQ come from the germline V gene. The CDR3 totals 13 residues. V lost 6 bases and J lost 10, with 16 bases in between.

This clonotype was observed a few times. The CDR3 loop reads CASSLGDTSRETQYF. In DNA, the CDR3 is TGTGCCAGCAGCTTAGGGGACACCAGCCGGGAGACCCAGTACTTC. The rearrangement links TRBV7-2 to TRBJ2-5, with D possibly being TRBD1 (6 bases). Per germline, CDR1 SGHTA and CDR2 FQGNSA. V shed 1 base and J shed 5 bases, with 14 bases lying between them. The CDR3 totals 15 residues.

In its sample, this clonotype was seen many times. The chain uses TRBV4-3 and TRBJ1-5, with unresolved D. Germline V gene lookup returns CDR1 LGHNA and CDR2 YSLEER. The CDR3 spans 16 residues. V was shortened by 0 bases and J by 7 bases, with 16 bases between the two germline ends. This CDR3 is CASSQDLPGYGQPQHF. The CDR3 nucleotides read TGCGCCAGCAGCCAAGATCTTCCAGGCTATGGCCAGCCCCAGCATTTT.

The sample holds many counts of this clonotype. The V gene is TRBV5-1, the J gene TRBJ2-7, with TRBD1 matching over 7 bases. The ends lost 4 bases at V and 4 bases at J; junction bases unmatched: 11. CDR1 SGHRS and CDR2 YFSETQ come from the germline V gene. This CDR3 is built from 15 residues. In nucleotides, the CDR3 is TGCGCCAGCAGCCACAGGGGCCGGGAATCGTACGAGCAGTACTTC. Translated, it gives CASSHRGRESYEQYF.

The chain couples TRBV12-3 or TRBV12-4 to TRBJ1-3; D might be TRBD1 (5 bases). CDR3 length equals 17 residues. Trimming shortened V by 6 bases and J by 0 bases, and 18 bases separated the two germline ends. The CDR3 region is CASSPHRGRGSGNTIYF. DNA of the CDR3: TGTGCCAGCAGCCCCCATCGTGGGAGGGGCTCTGGAAACACCATATATTTT.

This clonotype was counted many times. V usage is TRBV7-2 and J usage is TRBJ1-2, with D maybe TRBD1 (5 bases). Per germline, CDR1 SGHTA and CDR2 FQGNSA. V was cut by 5 bases and J by 4 bases, with 8 bases left in between. The CDR3 is 12 amino acids. CDR3 in DNA: TGTGCCAGCAGCCCGGACACCTATGGCTACACCTTC. Amino acids: CASSPDTYGYTF.

The V gene is TRBV27, the J gene TRBJ2-7, with 7 bases aligning to TRBD1. The ends lost 5 bases at V and 5 bases at J; junction bases unmatched: 6. This CDR3 has 13 residues. Germline CDR1 reads MNHEY; CDR2 reads SMNVEV (reference sequence). The CDR3 loop is CASSPDRFHEQYF. CDR3 coding DNA: TGTGCCAGCAGTCCGGACAGGTTCCACGAGCAGTACTTC.

This clonotype was counted only a few times. Here the CDR3 reads CASSWDGRGTQYF. The CDR3 DNA is TGTGCCAGCAGCTGGGACGGCCGGGGGACCCAGTACTTC. This sequence joins TRBV7-8 and TRBJ2-5; perhaps D is TRBD1 or TRBD2 (5 bases each). The CDR3 totals 13 residues. The germline V gene encodes CDR1 SGHVS and CDR2 FQNEAQ. V lost 4 bases to trimming and J lost 7 bases, with 13 bases between them.

This clonotype was observed a few times. The chain recombines TRBV6-2 or TRBV6-3 with TRBJ1-6; D possibly corresponds to TRBD1 (5 bases). Between the trimmed V and J ends, which lost 4 bases and 2 bases, there was a span of 15 bases. The CDR3 consists of 17 residues. Germline CDR1 reads MNHEY; CDR2 reads SVGEGT. The CDR3 reads CASSSTRDRAYNSPLHF. The CDR3 nucleotides read TGTGCCAGCAGTTCGACTCGAGACAGAGCCTATAATTCACCCCTCCACTTT.

The chain couples TRBV7-3 to TRBJ2-5; a possible D gene is TRBD1 (6 bases). CDR3 size: 18 residues. Trimming shortened V by 4 bases and J by 5 bases, and 26 bases separated the two germline ends. Looked up from germline, CDR1 is SGHTA and CDR2 is FQGTGA. The CDR3: CASSSKPRPGTPRETQYF. As DNA, the CDR3 is TGTGCCAGCAGCTCCAAACCCAGGCCCGGGACACCCCGTGAGACCCAGTACTTC.

There are a few counts of this clonotype. The genes are TRBV7-2 and TRBJ2-3; 7 positions agree with TRBD2. This CDR3 has 16 amino acids. V shed 7 bases and J 8 bases; nucleotides not matched to a gene: 18. CDR1 SGHTA and CDR2 FQGNSA come from the germline V gene. The CDR3 loop reads CASNKNRGLGWPTQYF. The CDR3 nucleotides are TGTGCCAGCAACAAAAACCGTGGACTAGGATGGCCTACGCAGTATTTT.

This clonotype was detected only a few times. The chain uses TRBV7-2 and TRBJ1-5, with D possibly being TRBD1 (5 bases). The CDR3 has 13 residues. Germline V gene lookup returns CDR1 SGHTA and CDR2 FQGNSA. V was pared by 3 bases and J by 4 bases, with 7 bases between. CDR3 coding DNA: TGTGCCAGCAGCTTCAGGGTAAATCAGCCCCAGCATTTT. Protein sequence: CASSFRVNQPQHF.